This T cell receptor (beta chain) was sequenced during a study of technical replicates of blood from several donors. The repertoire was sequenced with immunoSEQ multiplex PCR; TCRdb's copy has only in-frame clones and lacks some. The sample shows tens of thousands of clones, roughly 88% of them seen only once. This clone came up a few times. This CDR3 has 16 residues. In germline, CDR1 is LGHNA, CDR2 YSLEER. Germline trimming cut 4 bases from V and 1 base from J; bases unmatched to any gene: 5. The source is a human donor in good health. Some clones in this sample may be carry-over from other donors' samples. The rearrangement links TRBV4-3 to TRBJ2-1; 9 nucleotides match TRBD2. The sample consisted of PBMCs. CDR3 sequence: CASSPRLAGSYNEQFF. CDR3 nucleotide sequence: TGCGCCAGCAGCCCCCGGCTAGCGGGATCCTACAATGAGCAGTTCTTC.